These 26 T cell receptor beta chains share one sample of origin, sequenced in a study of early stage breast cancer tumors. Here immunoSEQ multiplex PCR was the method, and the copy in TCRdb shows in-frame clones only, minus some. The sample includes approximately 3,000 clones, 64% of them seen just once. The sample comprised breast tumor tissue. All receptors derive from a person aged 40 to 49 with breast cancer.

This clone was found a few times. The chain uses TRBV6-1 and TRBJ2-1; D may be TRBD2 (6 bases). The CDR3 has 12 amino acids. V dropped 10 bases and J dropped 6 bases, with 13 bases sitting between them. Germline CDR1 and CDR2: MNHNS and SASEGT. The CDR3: CAIRDFSNEQFF. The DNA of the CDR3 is TGTGCCATCCGGGACTTCAGCAATGAGCAGTTCTTC.

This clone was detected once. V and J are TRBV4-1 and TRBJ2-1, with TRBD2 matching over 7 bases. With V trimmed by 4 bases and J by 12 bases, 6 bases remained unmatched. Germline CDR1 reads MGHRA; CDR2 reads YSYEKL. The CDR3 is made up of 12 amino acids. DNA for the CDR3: TGCGCCAGCAGCCGGGGGGAGCGGGGGCAGTTCTTC. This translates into CASSRGERGQFF.

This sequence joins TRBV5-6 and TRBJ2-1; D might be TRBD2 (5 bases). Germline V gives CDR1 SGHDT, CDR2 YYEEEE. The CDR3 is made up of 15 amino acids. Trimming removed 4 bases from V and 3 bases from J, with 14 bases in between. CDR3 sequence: CASSLPNDYYNEQFF. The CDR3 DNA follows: TGTGCCAGCAGCCTCCCGAACGACTACTACAATGAGCAGTTCTTC. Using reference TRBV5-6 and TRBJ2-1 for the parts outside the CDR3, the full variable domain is DAGVTQSPTHLIKTRGQQVTLRCSPKSGHDTVSWYQQALGQGPQFIFQYYEEEERQRGNFPDRFSGHQFPNYSSELNVNALLLGDSALYLCASSLPNDYYNEQFFGPGTRLTVL.

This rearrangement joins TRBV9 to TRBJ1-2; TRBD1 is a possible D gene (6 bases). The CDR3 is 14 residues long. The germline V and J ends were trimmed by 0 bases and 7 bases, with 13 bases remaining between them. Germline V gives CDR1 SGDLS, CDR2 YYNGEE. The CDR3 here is CASSVASGTSGYTF. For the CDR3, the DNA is TGTGCCAGCAGCGTAGCCTCCGGGACATCTGGCTACACCTTC.

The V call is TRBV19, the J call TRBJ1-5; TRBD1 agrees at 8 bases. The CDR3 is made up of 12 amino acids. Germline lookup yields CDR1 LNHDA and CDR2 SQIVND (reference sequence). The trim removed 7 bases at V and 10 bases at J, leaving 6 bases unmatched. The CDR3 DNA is TGTGCCAGTATGGGACAGGCTCTACCCCAGCATTTT. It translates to CASMGQALPQHF.

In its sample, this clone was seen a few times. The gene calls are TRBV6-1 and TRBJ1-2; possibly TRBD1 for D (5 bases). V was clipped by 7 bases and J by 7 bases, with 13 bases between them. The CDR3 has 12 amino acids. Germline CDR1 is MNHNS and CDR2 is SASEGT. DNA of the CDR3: TGTGCCAGCATTGCCAGGGTTGGTGGCTACACCTTC. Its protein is CASIARVGGYTF.

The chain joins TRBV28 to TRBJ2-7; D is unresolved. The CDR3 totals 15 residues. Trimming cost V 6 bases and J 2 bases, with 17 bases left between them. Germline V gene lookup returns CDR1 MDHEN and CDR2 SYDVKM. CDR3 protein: CASRSGPIQTYEQYF. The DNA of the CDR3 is TGTGCCAGCAGATCCGGACCGATCCAAACCTACGAGCAGTACTTC.

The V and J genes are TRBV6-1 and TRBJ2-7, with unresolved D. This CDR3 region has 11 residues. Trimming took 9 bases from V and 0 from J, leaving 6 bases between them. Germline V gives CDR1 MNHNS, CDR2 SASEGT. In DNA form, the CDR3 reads TGTGCCAGTTGGAGCTCCTACGAGCAGTACTTC. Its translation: CASWSSYEQYF.

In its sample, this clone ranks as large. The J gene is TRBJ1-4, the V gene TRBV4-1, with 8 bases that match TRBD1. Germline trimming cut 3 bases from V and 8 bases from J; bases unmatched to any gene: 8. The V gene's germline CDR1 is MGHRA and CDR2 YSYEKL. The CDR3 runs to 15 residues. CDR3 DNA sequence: TGCGCCAGCAGCCACCCCGGACAGGGAGGAGAAAAACTGTTTTTT. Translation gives CASSHPGQGGEKLFF.

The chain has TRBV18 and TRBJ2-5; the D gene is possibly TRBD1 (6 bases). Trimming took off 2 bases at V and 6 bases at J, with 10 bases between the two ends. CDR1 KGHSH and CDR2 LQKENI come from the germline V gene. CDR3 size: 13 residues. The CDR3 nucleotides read TGTGCCAGCTCACCAACAGGGTTGCAGACCCAGTACTTC. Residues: CASSPTGLQTQYF.

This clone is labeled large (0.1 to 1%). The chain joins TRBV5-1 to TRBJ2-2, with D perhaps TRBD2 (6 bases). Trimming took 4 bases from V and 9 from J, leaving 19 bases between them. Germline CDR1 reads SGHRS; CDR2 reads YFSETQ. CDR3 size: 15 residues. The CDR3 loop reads CASSDGGMAGRELFF. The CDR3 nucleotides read TGCGCCAGCAGCGATGGGGGGATGGCTGGACGGGAGCTGTTTTTT.

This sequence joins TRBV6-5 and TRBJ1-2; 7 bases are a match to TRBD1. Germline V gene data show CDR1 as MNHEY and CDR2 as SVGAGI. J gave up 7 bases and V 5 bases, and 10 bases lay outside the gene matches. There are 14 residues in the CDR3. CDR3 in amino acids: CASSPTGRVTGYTF. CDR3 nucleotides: TGTGCCAGCAGTCCGACAGGGCGCGTCACTGGCTACACCTTC.

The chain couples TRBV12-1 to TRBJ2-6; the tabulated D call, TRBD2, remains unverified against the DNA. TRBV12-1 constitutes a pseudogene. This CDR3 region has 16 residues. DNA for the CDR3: TGTGCCAGCAGCTTTGCGGGGACGGGAGGGCCCAACGTCCTGACTTTC. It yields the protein CASSFAGTGGPNVLTF.

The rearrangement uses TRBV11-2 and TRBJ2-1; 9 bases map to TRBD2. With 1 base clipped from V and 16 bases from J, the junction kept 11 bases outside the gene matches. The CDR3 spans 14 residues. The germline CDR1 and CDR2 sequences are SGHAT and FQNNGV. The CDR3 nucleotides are TGTGCCAGCAGCTTAGGATCCAGCGGGAGGAGTAAATTCTTC. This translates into CASSLGSSGRSKFF.

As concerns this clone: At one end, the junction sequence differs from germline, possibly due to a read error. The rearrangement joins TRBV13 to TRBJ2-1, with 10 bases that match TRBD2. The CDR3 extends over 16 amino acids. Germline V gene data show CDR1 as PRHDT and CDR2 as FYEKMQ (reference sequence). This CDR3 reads CASSLGGLAGVNEQFF. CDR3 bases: TGTGCCAGCAGCCTAGGGGGGCTAGCGGGAGTCAATGAGCAGTTCTTC.

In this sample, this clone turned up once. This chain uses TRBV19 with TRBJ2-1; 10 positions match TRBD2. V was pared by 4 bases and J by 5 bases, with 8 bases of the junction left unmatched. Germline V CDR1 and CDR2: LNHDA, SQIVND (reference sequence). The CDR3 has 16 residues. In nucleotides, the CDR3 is TGTGCCAGTAGTAGGCTAGCGGGAGAGTTCCACAATGAGCAGTTCTTC. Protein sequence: CASSRLAGEFHNEQFF.

CDR3 in amino acids: CASSYWGELFF. DNA of the CDR3: TGTGCCAGCAGTTACTGGGGGGAGCTGTTTTTT. This rearrangement joins TRBV6-5 to TRBJ2-2; no definite D call. The CDR3 contains 11 residues. Germline CDR1 reads MNHEY; CDR2 reads SVGAGI. V dropped 1 base and J dropped 8 bases, with 2 bases sitting between them.

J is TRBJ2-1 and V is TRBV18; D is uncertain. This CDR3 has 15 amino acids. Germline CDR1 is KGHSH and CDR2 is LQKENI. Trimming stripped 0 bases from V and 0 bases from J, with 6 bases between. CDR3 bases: TGTGCCAGCTCACCACCTTCCAGCTCCTACAATGAGCAGTTCTTC. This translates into CASSPPSSSYNEQFF.

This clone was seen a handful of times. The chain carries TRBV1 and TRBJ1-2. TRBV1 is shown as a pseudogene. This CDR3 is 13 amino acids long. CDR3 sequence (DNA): TGCACCAGCAGCCAAGATTTCCAAAGCGGCTACACCTTC. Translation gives CTSSQDFQSGYTF.

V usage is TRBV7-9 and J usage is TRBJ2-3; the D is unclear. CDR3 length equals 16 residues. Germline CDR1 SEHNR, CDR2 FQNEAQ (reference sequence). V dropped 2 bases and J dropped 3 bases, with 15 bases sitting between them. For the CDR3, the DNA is TGTGCCAGCAGCTTAACGACACATGGGGTAACAGATACGCAGTATTTT. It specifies CASSLTTHGVTDTQYF.

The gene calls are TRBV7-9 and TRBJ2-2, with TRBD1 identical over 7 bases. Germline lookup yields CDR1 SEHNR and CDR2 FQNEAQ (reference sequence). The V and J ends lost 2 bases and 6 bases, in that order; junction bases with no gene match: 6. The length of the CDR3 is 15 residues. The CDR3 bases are TGTGCCAGCAGCTTAACGCAGGGGGTCGCCGGGGAGCTGTTTTTT. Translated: CASSLTQGVAGELFF.

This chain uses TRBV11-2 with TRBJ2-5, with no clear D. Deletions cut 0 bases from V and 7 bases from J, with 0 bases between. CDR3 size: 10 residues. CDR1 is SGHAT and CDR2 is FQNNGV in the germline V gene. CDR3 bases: TGTGCCAGCAGCTTAGAGACCCAGTACTTC. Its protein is CASSLETQYF.

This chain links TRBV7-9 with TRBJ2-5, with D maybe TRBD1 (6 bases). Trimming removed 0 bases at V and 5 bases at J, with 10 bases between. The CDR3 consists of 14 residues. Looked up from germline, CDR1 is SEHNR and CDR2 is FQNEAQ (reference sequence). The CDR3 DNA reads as TGTGCCAGCAGCTTAGCGGGGGCTGGGGAGACCCAGTACTTC. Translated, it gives CASSLAGAGETQYF.

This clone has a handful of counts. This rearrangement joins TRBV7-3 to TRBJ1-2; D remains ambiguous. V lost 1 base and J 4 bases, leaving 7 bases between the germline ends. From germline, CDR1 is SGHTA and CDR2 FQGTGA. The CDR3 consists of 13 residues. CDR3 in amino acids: CASSLKWGYGYTF. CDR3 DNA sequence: TGTGCCAGCAGCTTAAAGTGGGGCTATGGCTACACCTTC. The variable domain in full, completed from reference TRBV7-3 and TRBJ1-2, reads GAGVSQTPSNKVTEKGKYVELRCDPISGHTALYWYRQSLGQGPEFLIYFQGTGAADDSGLPNDRFFAVRPEGSVSTLKIQRTERGDSAVYLCASSLKWGYGYTFGSGTRLTVV.

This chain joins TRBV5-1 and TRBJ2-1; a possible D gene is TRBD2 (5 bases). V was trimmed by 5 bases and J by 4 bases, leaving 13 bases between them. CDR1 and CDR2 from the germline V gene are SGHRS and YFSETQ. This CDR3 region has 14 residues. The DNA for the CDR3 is TGCGCCAGCAGTGAACTAGGTCCTTACAATGAGCAGTTCTTC. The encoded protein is CASSELGPYNEQFF. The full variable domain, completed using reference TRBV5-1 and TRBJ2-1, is KAGVTQTPRYLIKTRGQQVTLSCSPISGHRSVSWYQQTPGQGLQFLFEYFSETQRNKGNFPGRFSGRQFSNSRSEMNVSTLELGDSALYLCASSELGPYNEQFFGPGTRLTVL.

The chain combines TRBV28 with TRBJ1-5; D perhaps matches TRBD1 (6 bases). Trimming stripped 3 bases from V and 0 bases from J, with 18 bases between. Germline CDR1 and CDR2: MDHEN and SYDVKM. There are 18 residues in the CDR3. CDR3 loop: CASSFTQGTLYSNQPQHF. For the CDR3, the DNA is TGTGCCAGCAGTTTCACGCAGGGGACGCTCTATAGCAATCAGCCCCAGCATTTT.